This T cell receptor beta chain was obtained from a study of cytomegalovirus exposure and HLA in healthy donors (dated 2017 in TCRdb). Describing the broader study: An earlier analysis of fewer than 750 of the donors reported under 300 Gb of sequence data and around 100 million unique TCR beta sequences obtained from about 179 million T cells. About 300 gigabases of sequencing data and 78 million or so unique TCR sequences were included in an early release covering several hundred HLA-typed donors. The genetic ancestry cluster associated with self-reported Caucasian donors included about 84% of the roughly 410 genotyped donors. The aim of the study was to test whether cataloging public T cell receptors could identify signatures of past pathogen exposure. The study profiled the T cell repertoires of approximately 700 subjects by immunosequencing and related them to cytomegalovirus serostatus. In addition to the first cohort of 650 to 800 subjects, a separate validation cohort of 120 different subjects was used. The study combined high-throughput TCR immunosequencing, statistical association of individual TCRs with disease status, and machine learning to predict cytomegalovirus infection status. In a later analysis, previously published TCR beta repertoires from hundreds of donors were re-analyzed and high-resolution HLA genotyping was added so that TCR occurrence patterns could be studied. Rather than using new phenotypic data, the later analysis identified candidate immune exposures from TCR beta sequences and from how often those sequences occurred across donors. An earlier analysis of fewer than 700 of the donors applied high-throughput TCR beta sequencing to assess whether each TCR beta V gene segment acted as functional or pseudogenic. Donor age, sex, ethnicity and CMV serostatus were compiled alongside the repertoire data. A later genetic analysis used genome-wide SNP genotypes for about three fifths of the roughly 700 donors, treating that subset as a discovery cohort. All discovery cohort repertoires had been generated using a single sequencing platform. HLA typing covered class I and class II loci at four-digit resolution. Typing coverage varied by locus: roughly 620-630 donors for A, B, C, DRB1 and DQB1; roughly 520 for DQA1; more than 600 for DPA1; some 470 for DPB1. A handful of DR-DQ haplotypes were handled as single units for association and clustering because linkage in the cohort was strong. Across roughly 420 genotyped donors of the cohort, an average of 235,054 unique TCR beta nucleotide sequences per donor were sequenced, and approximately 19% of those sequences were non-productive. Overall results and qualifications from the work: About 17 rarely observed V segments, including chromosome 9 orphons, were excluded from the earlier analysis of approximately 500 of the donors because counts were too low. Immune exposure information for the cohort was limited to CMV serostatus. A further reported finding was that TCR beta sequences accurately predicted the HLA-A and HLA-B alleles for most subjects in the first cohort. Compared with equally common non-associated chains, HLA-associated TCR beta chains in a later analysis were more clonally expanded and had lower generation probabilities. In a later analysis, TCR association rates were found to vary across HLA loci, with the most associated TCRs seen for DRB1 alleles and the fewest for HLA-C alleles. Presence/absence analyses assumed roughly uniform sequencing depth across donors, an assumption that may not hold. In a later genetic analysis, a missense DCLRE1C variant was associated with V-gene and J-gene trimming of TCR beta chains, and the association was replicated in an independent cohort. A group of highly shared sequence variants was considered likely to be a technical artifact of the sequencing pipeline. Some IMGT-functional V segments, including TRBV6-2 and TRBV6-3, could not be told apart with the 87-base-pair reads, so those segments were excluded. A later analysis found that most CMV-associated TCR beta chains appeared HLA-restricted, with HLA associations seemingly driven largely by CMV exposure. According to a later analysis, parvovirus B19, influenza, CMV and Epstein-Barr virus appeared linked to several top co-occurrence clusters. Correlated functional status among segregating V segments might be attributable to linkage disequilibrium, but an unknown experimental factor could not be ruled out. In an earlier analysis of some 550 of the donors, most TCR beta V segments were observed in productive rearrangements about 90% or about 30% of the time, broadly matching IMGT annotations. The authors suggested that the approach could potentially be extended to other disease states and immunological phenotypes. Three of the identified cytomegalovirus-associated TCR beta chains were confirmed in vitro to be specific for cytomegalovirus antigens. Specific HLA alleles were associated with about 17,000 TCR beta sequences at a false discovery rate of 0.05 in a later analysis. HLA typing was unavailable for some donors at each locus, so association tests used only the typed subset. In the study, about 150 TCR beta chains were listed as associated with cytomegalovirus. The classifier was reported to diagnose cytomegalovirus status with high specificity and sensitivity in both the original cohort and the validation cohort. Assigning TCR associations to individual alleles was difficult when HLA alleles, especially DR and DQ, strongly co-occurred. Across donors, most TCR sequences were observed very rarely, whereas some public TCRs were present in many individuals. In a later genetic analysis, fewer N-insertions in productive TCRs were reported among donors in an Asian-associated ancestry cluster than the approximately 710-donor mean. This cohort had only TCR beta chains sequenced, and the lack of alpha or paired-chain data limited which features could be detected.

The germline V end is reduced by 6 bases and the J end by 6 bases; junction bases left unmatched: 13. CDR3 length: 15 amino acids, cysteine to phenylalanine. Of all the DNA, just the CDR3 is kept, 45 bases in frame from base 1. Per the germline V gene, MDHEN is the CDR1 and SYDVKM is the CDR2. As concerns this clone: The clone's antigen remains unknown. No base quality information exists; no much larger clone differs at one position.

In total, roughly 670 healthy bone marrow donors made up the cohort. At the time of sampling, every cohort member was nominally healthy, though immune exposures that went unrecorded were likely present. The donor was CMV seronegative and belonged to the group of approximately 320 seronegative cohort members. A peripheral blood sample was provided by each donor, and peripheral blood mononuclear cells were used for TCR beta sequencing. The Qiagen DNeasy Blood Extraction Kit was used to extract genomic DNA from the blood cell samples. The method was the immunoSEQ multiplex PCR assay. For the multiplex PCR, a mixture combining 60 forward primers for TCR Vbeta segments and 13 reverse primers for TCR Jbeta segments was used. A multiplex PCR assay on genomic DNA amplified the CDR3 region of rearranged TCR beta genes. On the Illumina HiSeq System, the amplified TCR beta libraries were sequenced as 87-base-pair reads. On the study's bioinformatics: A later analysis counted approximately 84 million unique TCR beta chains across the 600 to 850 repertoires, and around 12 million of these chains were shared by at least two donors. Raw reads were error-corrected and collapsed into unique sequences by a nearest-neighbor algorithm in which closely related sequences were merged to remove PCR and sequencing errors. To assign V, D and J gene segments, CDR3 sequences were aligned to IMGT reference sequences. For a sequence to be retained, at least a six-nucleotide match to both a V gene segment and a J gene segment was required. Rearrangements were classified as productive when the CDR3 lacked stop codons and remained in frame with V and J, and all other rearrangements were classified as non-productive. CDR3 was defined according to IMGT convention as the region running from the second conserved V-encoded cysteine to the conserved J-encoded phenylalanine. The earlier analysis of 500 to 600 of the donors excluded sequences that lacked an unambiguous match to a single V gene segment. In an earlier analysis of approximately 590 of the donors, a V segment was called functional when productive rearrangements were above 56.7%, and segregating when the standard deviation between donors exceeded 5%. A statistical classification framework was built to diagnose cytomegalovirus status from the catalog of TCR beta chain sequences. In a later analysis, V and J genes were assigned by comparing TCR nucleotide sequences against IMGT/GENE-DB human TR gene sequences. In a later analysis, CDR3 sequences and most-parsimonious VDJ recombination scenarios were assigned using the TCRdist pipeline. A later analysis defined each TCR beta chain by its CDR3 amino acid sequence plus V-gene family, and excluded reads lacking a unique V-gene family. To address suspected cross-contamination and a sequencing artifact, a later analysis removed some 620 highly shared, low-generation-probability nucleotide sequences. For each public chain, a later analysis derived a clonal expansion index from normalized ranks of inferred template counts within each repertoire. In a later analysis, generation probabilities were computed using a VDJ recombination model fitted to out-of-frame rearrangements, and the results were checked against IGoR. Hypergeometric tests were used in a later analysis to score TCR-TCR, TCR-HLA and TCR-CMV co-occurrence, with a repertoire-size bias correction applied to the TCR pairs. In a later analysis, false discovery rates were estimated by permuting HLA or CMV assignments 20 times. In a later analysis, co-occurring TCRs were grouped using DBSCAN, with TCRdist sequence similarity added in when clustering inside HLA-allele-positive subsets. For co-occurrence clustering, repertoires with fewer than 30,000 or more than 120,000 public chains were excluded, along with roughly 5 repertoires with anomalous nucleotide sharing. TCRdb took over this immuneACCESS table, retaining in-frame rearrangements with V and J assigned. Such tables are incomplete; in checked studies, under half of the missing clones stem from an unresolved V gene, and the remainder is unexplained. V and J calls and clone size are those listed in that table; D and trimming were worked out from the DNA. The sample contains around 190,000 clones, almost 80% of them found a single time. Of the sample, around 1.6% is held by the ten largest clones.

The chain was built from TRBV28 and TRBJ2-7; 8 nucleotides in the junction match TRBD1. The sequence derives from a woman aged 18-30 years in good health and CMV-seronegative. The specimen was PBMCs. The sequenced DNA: TGTGCCAGCAGCATACAGGGGGACGGGCGGCGCGAGCAGTACTTC. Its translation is CASSIQGDGRREQYF.